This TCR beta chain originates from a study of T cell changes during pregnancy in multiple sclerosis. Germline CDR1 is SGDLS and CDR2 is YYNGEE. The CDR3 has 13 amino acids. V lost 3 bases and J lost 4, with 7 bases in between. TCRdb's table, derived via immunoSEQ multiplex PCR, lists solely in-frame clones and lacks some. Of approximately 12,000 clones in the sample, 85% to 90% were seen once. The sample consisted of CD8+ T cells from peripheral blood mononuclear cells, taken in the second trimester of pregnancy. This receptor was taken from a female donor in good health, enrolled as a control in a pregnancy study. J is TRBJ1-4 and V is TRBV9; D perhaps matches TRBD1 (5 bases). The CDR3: CASSAGVNEKLFF. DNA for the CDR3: TGTGCCAGCAGCGCGGGGGTTAATGAAAAACTGTTTTTT.